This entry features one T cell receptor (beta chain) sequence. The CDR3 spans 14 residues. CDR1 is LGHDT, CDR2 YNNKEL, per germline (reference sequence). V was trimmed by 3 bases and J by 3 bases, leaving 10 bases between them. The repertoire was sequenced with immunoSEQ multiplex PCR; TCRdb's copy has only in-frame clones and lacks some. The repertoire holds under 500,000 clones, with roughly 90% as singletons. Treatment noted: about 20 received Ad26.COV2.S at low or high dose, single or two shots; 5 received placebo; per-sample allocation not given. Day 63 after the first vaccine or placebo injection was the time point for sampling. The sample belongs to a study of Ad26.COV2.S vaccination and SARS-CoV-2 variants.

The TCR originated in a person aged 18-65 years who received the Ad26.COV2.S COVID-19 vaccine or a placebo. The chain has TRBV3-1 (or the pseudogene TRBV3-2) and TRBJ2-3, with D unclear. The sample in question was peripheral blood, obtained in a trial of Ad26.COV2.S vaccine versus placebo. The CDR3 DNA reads TGTGCCAGCAGCCAGTCGGGCACGACAGATACGCAGTATTTT. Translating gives CASSQSGTTDTQYF.